The clone carrying this TCR beta chain occurred a few times. Its antigen is still unknown. This sample was included in a study of CD8+ T cells in alopecia areata. The study's findings and limits: Tofacitinib significantly lowered scalp clonality and expanded CD8+ clones among the top 100.

Treatment in this sample: oral pan-JAK inhibitor, 5-10 mg twice daily. RNA was isolated and reverse transcribed to cDNA, the sequencing template. Method: immunoSEQ multiplex PCR; TCRdb's copy keeps in-frame clones and lacks some. Of 140,000 to 150,000 clones detected, around half appear once; the ten largest clones hold about 16%. The sample in question was CD8+ T cells sorted from blood, obtained at week 4, from a patient treated with tofacitinib. This receptor was identified in a human donor with alopecia areata.

The CDR3 region has the DNA TGTGCCAGCAGCGCGGCCTTAGCGGGGGGGAAGGGCGAGCAGTACTTC. Translating gives CASSAALAGGKGEQYF. The chain couples TRBV13 to TRBJ2-7; 11 nucleotides align to TRBD2. The CDR3 sequence is 16 residues long. CDR1 is PRHDT and CDR2 is FYEKMQ in the germline V gene (reference sequence). V trimming: 5 bases; J trimming: 6 bases; junction bases outside the gene matches: 12.